These T cell receptor beta chains were read from a single sample in a study of radiotherapy plus CTLA-4 blockade in lung cancer. Measured with immunoSEQ multiplex PCR; TCRdb has only the in-frame clones, and not every one. The repertoire holds fewer than 75,000 clones, with 87% as singletons. The sample here was peripheral blood, taken from a patient treated with radiotherapy plus ipilimumab. The receptors were sampled from a human donor with non-small cell lung cancer that progressed on radiotherapy plus ipilimumab. The CDR3 runs from the conserved cysteine through the conserved F or W. The order of the fields is J gene, V gene, CDR3 length, CDR3 protein.

J gene: TRBJ2-3
V gene: TRBV25-1
CDR3 length: 14
CDR3 protein: CASSELIFADTQYF

J gene: TRBJ1-4
V gene: TRBV30
CDR3 length: 14
CDR3 protein: CAWSAGQGGKKLFF

J gene: TRBJ2-6
V gene: TRBV27
CDR3 length: 13
CDR3 protein: CASRLLGANVLTF

J gene: TRBJ2-7
V gene: TRBV7-7
CDR3 length: 14
CDR3 protein: CASSPTREGYEQYF

J gene: TRBJ2-2
V gene: TRBV7-2
CDR3 length: 17
CDR3 protein: CASSLSSGTVNTGELFF

J gene: TRBJ2-1
V gene: TRBV6-1
CDR3 length: 15
CDR3 protein: CASSIWGSSYNEQFF

J gene: TRBJ2-7
V gene: TRBV6-1
CDR3 length: 11
CDR3 protein: CASRWTREQYF

J gene: TRBJ1-2
V gene: TRBV28
CDR3 length: 12
CDR3 protein: CASIEQNYGYTF

J gene: TRBJ2-2
V gene: TRBV9
CDR3 length: 15
CDR3 protein: CASSVKAGDTGELFF

J gene: TRBJ1-2
V gene: TRBV29-1
CDR3 length: 13
CDR3 protein: CSVESGQYYGYTF

J gene: TRBJ2-5
V gene: TRBV5-4
CDR3 length: 16
CDR3 protein: CASSPGLAGGIETQYF

J gene: TRBJ2-7
V gene: TRBV2
CDR3 length: 12
CDR3 protein: CASRGDSAEQYF

J gene: TRBJ2-3
V gene: TRBV6-6
CDR3 length: 15
CDR3 protein: CASSDTGVGTDTQYF

J gene: TRBJ1-2
V gene: TRBV6-5
CDR3 length: 15
CDR3 protein: CASSYSIRTEYGYTF

J gene: .
V gene: TRBV7-9
CDR3 length: 12
CDR3 protein: CASSPESYEQYF

J gene: TRBJ1-2
V gene: TRBV5-6
CDR3 length: 13
CDR3 protein: CASSLGGADGYTF

J gene: TRBJ1-5
V gene: TRBV4-1
CDR3 length: 16
CDR3 protein: CASSHPGTFSNQPQHF

J gene: TRBJ2-1
V gene: TRBV5-1
CDR3 length: 14
CDR3 protein: CASYDRGAYNEQFF

J gene: TRBJ1-1
V gene: TRBV6-5
CDR3 length: 15
CDR3 protein: CASSYSARMNTEAFF

J gene: TRBJ1-1
V gene: TRBV2
CDR3 length: 13
CDR3 protein: CASRRAVGTEAFF

J gene: TRBJ1-2
V gene: TRBV27
CDR3 length: 14
CDR3 protein: CASSLGSGAGGYTF

J gene: TRBJ2-7
V gene: TRBV5-4
CDR3 length: 14
CDR3 protein: CASARDSSSGEQYF

J gene: TRBJ1-5
V gene: TRBV19
CDR3 length: 17
CDR3 protein: CASSRGDRGLSNQPQHF

J gene: TRBJ2-1
V gene: TRBV5-4
CDR3 length: 16
CDR3 protein: CASSLVPAGGHNEQFF

J gene: TRBJ1-5
V gene: TRBV6-1
CDR3 length: 12
CDR3 protein: CASSDLIQPQHF

J gene: TRBJ2-1
V gene: TRBV5-1
CDR3 length: 15
CDR3 protein: CASSFSGSGYNEQFF

J gene: TRBJ2-3
V gene: TRBV2
CDR3 length: 12
CDR3 protein: CASSVGPDTQYF

J gene: TRBJ2-1
V gene: TRBV5-1
CDR3 length: 16
CDR3 protein: CASSLLGDRAYNEQFF

J gene: TRBJ1-2
V gene: TRBV28
CDR3 length: 10
CDR3 protein: CASSLNGYTF

J gene: TRBJ1-2
V gene: TRBV5-5
CDR3 length: 15
CDR3 protein: CASSPGQGQNYGYTF

J gene: TRBJ1-1
V gene: TRBV6-1
CDR3 length: 15
CDR3 protein: CASGDRAFMNTEAFF

J gene: TRBJ2-7
V gene: TRBV6-5
CDR3 length: 16
CDR3 protein: CASSYRPGTMRLEQYF

J gene: TRBJ2-1
V gene: TRBV27
CDR3 length: 15
CDR3 protein: CASSSIQGVVGEQFF

J gene: TRBJ2-7
V gene: TRBV18
CDR3 length: 13
CDR3 protein: CASSPGPVYEQYF

J gene: TRBJ1-2
V gene: TRBV6-1
CDR3 length: 17
CDR3 protein: CASSERVTGGFNYGYTF

J gene: TRBJ2-5
V gene: TRBV7-6
CDR3 length: 16
CDR3 protein: CASSATGGAYQETQYF

J gene: TRBJ1-1
V gene: TRBV9
CDR3 length: 13
CDR3 protein: CASSVSANTEAFF

J gene: TRBJ2-1
V gene: TRBV27
CDR3 length: 15
CDR3 protein: CASSLRVGSYNEQFF

J gene: TRBJ2-1
V gene: TRBV4-1
CDR3 length: 13
CDR3 protein: CASSRLSGNEQFF

J gene: TRBJ2-7
V gene: TRBV5-1
CDR3 length: 12
CDR3 protein: CASARDSYEQYF

J gene: TRBJ1-2
V gene: TRBV30
CDR3 length: 12
CDR3 protein: CAWSPGLYGYTF

J gene: TRBJ2-5
V gene: TRBV2
CDR3 length: 12
CDR3 protein: CATKTPSGTQYF

J gene: TRBJ2-2
V gene: TRBV10-3
CDR3 length: 15
CDR3 protein: CAISEGGGNTGELFF

J gene: TRBJ2-3
V gene: TRBV9
CDR3 length: 17
CDR3 protein: CASSVEAGGFRADTQYF

J gene: TRBJ1-2
V gene: TRBV5-6
CDR3 length: 14
CDR3 protein: CASSLVRGNYGYTF

J gene: TRBJ2-2
V gene: TRBV10-3
CDR3 length: 16
CDR3 protein: CAISQGDRSNTGELFF

J gene: TRBJ2-3
V gene: TRBV15
CDR3 length: 15
CDR3 protein: CATSSRQSYTDTQYF

J gene: TRBJ2-3
V gene: TRBV30
CDR3 length: 15
CDR3 protein: CAWSTGRSSTDTQYF

J gene: TRBJ1-2
V gene: TRBV13
CDR3 length: 18
CDR3 protein: CASSLGGLARTANYGYTF

J gene: TRBJ1-2
V gene: TRBV28
CDR3 length: 14
CDR3 protein: CASSLSGVVSGYTF

J gene: TRBJ2-5
V gene: TRBV13
CDR3 length: 13
CDR3 protein: CASSLDYQETQYF

J gene: TRBJ2-2
V gene: TRBV6-5
CDR3 length: 15
CDR3 protein: CASSYLQGTTGELFF

J gene: TRBJ2-2
V gene: TRBV30
CDR3 length: 14
CDR3 protein: CAWKGQPNTGELFF